This T cell receptor (beta chain) was recovered during a study of sequential checkpoint blockade in melanoma. Sample share makes this clone medium-sized. Data came from immunoSEQ multiplex PCR; TCRdb stores just in-frame clones and leaves some out. The profile shows a few thousand clones, 20% to 25% of them singletons. Treatment defined: randomized to nivolumab then ipilimumab (arm A) or the reverse (arm B). V lost 0 bases and J 7 bases, leaving 10 bases between the germline ends. The CDR3 runs to 14 residues. Looked up from germline, CDR1 is SGHNT and CDR2 is YENEEA. The material sequenced was tumor tissue (inferred from file names), taken from a patient given nivolumab and ipilimumab in sequence. V gene TRBV11-3 combines with J gene TRBJ1-3; the D is unclear. The receptor comes from a human donor with melanoma. CDR3 in DNA: TGTGCCAGCAGCTTAGATGGGTCCCTGAACACCATATATTTT. Its translation is CASSLDGSLNTIYF. The full variable domain, in which reference TRBV11-3 and TRBJ1-3 provide the parts outside the CDR3, is EAGVVQSPRYKIIEKKQPVAFWCNPISGHNTLYWYLQNLGQGPELLIRYENEEAVDDSQLPKDRFSAERLKGVDSTLKIQPAELGDSAVYLCASSLDGSLNTIYFGEGSWLTVV.